This TCR beta chain was documented in a study of shared clonotypes between healthy human individuals. Measured with immunoSEQ multiplex PCR; TCRdb has only the in-frame clones, and not every one. This sample yields around 560,000 clones, of which 95% are seen a single time; about 0.11% belongs to the top ten. In the naive CD8 group, cells lacked CD45RO and were positively selected for CCR7, so terminally differentiated effector memory CD45RA+ cells were left out. Trimming at V came to 2 bases and at J to 4 bases, leaving 4 bases not matched to a gene. CDR3 size: 15 residues. Looked up from germline, CDR1 is SGHDT and CDR2 is YYEEEE.

The V and J genes are TRBV5-6 and TRBJ2-7; 12 bases align to TRBD1. Sequences were obtained from naive CD8+ T cells sorted from blood. This receptor was taken from a young woman in good health. The CDR3 DNA reads as TGTGCCAGCAGCTTAACGGGACAGGGGGCGTACGAGCAGTACTTC. It specifies CASSLTGQGAYEQYF.